This T cell receptor beta chain appears in the sequencing data of a study of PD-L1 blockade in urothelial cancer. General study findings and limits: When pretreatment blood TCR clonality was below the median, it predicted better survival.

In the case of this clone: The antigen is unknown.

Generated by immunoSEQ multiplex PCR, the TCRdb table keeps only in-frame clones and is missing some. Of roughly 39,000 clones detected, about 89% appear once; the ten largest clones hold roughly 2.1%. All patients carried locally advanced or metastatic urothelial carcinoma. Each patient supplied 1 to 8 pretreatment and on-treatment samples. This clonotype was obtained from a man in his 60s with urothelial cancer. Source: PBMCs, taken around atezolizumab (anti-PD-L1) treatment.

CDR3 loop: CASSLTYTDTQYF. Here the CDR3 DNA reads TGTGCCAGCAGCTTAACATACACAGATACGCAGTATTTT. J is TRBJ2-3 and V is TRBV7-2; D gene ambiguous. Germline lookup yields CDR1 SGHTA and CDR2 FQGNSA. Between the trimmed V and J ends, which lost 2 bases and 2 bases, there was a span of 5 bases. The CDR3 has 13 amino acids.